This T cell receptor (beta chain) is from a study of blood T cell repertoires in COVID-19. Overall study: COVID-19 samples from acute and convalescent phases originated in the United States, Italy and Spain.

J was trimmed by 9 bases and V by 1 base; bases with no gene match: 12. Germline assignment: CDR1 SGHNT and CDR2 YYREEE (reference sequence). The CDR3 runs 15 residues. Produced via immunoSEQ multiplex PCR; TCRdb's table is partial and in-frame only. The sample carries approximately 300,000 clones, 87% recorded once. The sequence was obtained from a man younger than 35 with active or convalescent COVID-19. The chain uses TRBV5-4 and TRBJ2-5; TRBD1 matches 7 bases. The sample comprised peripheral blood. The CDR3 DNA sequence: TGTGCCAGCAGCTTGAAAGGGGGCCGGGGCGGGCCCCAGTACTTC. As protein: CASSLKGGRGGPQYF.